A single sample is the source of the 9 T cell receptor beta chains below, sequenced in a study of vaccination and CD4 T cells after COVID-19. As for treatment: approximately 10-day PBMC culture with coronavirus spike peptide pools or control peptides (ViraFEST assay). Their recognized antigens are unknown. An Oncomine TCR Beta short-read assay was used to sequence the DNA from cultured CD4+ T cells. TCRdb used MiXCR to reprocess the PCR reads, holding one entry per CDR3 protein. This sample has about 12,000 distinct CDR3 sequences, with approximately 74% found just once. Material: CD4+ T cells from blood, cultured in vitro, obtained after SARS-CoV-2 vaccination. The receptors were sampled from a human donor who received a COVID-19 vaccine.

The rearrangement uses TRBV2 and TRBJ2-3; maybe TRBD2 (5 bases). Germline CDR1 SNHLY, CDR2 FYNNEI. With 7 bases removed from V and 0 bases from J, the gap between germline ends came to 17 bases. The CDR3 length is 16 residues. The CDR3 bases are TGTGCCAGCAACCCGGGGAAGTTGGGTAGCACAGATACGCAGTATTTT. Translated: CASNPGKLGSTDTQYF.

The CDR3 nucleotides read TGTGCCACCAGGGACAGGTGGGGCAATCAGCCCCAGCATTTT. It codes for CATRDRWGNQPQHF. The chain joins TRBV24-1 to TRBJ1-5; 7 bases map to TRBD1. This CDR3 is built from 14 residues. Germline loops: CDR1 KGHDR, CDR2 SFDVKD. V gave up 7 bases and J gave up 2 bases; unmatched junction bases: 4.

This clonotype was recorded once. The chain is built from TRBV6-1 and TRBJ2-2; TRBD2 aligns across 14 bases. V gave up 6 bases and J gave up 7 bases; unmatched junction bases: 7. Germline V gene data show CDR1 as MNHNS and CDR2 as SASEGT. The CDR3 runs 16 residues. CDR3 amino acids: CASRLRTSGGSGELFF. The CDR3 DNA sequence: TGTGCCAGCAGACTTAGGACTAGCGGGGGGAGCGGGGAGCTGTTTTTT.

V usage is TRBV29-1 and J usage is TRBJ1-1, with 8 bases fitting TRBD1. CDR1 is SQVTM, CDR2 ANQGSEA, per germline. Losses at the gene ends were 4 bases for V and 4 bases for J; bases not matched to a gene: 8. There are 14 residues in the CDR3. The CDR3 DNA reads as TGCAGCGTTGTGCCAGGGGGCGGGAGCACTGAAGCTTTCTTT. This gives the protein CSVVPGGGSTEAFF.

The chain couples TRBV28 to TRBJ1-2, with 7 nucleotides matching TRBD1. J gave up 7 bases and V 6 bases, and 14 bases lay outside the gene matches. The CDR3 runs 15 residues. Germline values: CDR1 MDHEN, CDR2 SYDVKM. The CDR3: CASSYNDRVGRGYTF. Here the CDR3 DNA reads TGTGCCAGCAGCTACAACGACAGGGTCGGACGTGGCTACACCTTC.

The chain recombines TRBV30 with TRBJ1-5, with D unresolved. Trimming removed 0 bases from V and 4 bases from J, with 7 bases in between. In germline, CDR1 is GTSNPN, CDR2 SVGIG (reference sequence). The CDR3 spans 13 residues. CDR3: CAWSVAGNQPQHF. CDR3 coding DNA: TGTGCCTGGAGTGTGGCGGGGAATCAGCCCCAGCATTTT.

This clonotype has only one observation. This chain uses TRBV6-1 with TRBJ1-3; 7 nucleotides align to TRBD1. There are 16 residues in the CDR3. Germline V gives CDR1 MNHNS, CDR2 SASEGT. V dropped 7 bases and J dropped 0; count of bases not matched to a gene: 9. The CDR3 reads CASKRGTVDSGNTIYF. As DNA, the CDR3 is TGTGCCAGCAAGAGGGGGACAGTAGACTCTGGAAACACCATATATTTT.

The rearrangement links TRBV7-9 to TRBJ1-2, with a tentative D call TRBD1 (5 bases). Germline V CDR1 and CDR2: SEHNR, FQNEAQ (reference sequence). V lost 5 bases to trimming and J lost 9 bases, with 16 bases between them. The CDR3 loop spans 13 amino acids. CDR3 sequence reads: CASSTTTGGRYTF. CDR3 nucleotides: TGTGCCAGCAGCACAACAACAGGTGGTCGCTACACCTTC.

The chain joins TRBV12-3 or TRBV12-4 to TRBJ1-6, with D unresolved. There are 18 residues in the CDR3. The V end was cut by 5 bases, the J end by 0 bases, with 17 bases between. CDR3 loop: CASSRTGISSSYNSPLHF. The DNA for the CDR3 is TGTGCCAGCAGTAGAACCGGGATCTCAAGCTCCTATAATTCACCCCTCCACTTT.